These 2 T cell receptor beta chains came from one sample sequenced in a study of post-analysis software for immune sequencing data. General study points: Relative to controls, patients had a few TRBV segments at higher frequency, with TRBV5-6, TRBV5-1 and TRBV20-1 among these.

Libraries were made from TCR beta cDNA, and they carried unique molecular identifiers. TCRdb re-called the PCR reads through MiXCR, storing one row per CDR3 protein. The data show approximately 770,000 distinct CDR3 sequences, more than 45% seen once. Their antigens remain unidentified. The sequencing input was blood. All receptors come from a girl aged 10-17 years with multiple sclerosis.

In its sample, this clonotype was seen a few times. V and J are TRBV7-2 and TRBJ2-1; D gene ambiguous. Germline values: CDR1 SGHTA, CDR2 FQGNSA. This CDR3 has 15 amino acids. Trimming removed 5 bases from V and 2 bases from J, with 13 bases in between. The CDR3 DNA sequence: TGTGCCAGCAGCCGGGTAGGTCGGGCCTACAATGAGCAGTTCTTC. Translating it yields CASSRVGRAYNEQFF.

This clonotype was seen just once. The V and J genes are TRBV13 and TRBJ2-7, with D perhaps assigned TRBD1 or TRBD2 (6 bases each). V lost 1 base to trimming and J lost 0 bases, with 16 bases between them. The CDR3 length is 17 residues. Germline CDR1 is PRHDT and CDR2 is FYEKMQ (reference sequence). This chain's CDR3 is CASSLVGAVGGSYEQYF. CDR3 nucleotide sequence: TGTGCCAGCAGCTTAGTGGGGGCCGTCGGGGGCTCCTACGAGCAGTACTTC.